What follows describes a single T cell receptor (beta chain). Profiling relied on immunoSEQ multiplex PCR, and the TCRdb table lists in-frame clones only, not all of them. The table has fewer than 200,000 clones, about 87% seen once. Germline V gene sequence: CDR1 SQVTM, CDR2 ANQGSEA. The CDR3 length is 13 residues. The data were obtained in a study of blood T cell repertoires in COVID-19. This TCR came from a woman aged 18-29 years who had recovered from COVID-19. The sample was peripheral blood. This chain connects TRBV29-1 to TRBJ2-7; D might be TRBD1 (5 bases). DNA for the CDR3: TGCATCGACCCTCGGCAGGGTAACTACGAGCAGTACTTC. Translation gives CIDPRQGNYEQYF.